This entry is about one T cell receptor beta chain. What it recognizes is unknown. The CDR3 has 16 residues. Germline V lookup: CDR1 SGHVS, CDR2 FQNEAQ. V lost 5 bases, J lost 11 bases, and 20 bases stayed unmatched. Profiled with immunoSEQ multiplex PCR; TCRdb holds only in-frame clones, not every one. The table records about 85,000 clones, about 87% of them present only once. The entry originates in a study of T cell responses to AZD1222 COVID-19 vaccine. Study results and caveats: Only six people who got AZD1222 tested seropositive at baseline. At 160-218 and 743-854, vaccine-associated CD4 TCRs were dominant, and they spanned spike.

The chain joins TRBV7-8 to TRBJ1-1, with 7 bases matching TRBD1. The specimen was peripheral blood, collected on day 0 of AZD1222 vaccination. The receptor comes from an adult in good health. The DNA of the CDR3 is TGTGCCAGCAGCCCCCAAGCGGGACAGACTCTCATGTTTGCTTTCTTT. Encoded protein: CASSPQAGQTLMFAFF.